This entry features one T cell receptor beta chain sequence. Original analysis: Researchers report that nucleated cell counts were estimated from reference gene primer amplification. Clones were read by immunoSEQ multiplex PCR, and TCRdb kept only the in-frame ones, dropping some. V, J and clone size are those of that table, while D and trimming were read from the DNA. Of tens of thousands of clones listed, about 90% are singletons. This entry is derived from a study of blood T cell repertoires in COVID-19. Across the study: There were acute and convalescent COVID-19 samples, and they came from the United States, Italy and Spain. T cells, B-cell-depleted T cells, or PBMCs provided the cDNA or gDNA that served as material.

CDR1 and CDR2 from the germline V gene are SGHTA and FQGNSA. V shed 2 bases, J shed 6 bases, and the junction held 11 bases outside the gene matches. The CDR3 is 18 residues long. The sample was peripheral blood. The TCR sequence derives from a man between 60 and 75 years old with active COVID-19. The V call is TRBV7-2, the J call TRBJ2-1; 12 bases align to TRBD2. CDR3 sequence reads: CASSLWASGGAMGNEQFF. CDR3 in DNA: TGTGCCAGCAGCTTATGGGCTAGCGGGGGGGCGATGGGCAATGAGCAGTTCTTC.